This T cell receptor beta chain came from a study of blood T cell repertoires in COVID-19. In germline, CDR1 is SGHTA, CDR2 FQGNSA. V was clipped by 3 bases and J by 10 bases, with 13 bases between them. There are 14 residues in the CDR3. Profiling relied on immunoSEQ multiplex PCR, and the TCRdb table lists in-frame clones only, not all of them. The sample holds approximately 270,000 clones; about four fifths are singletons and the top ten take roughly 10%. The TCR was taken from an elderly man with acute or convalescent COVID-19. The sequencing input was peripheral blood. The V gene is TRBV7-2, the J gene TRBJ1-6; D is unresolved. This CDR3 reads CASSLPWEDSPLHF. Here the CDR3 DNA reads TGTGCCAGCAGCTTGCCGTGGGAGGACTCACCCCTCCACTTT.